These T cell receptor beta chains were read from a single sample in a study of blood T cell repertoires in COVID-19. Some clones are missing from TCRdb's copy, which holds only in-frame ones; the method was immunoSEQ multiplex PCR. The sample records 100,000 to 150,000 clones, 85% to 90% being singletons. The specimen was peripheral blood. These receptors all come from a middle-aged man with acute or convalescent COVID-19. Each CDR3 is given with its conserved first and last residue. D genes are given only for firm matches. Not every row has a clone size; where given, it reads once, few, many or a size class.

CDR3nt: TGTGCCAGCTCACCGGACAGGGTTAACTATGGCTACACCTTC
CDR3aa: CASSPDRVNYGYTF
d_gene: TRBD1
j_gene: TRBJ1-2
v_gene: TRBV18
abundance: .

CDR3nt: TGTGCCAGCAGCTTAGCAGGGACAGGGGGCCGCTATGGCTACACCTTC
CDR3aa: CASSLAGTGGRYGYTF
d_gene: TRBD1
j_gene: TRBJ1-2
v_gene: TRBV11-2
abundance: .

CDR3nt: TGCGCCAGCAGCCAACTCTTTAGGACAGGGGGCACTGAAGCTTTCTTT
CDR3aa: CASSQLFRTGGTEAFF
d_gene: TRBD1
j_gene: TRBJ1-1
v_gene: TRBV4-1
abundance: few

CDR3nt: TGTGCCACCAGCAGAGATCCCACAGGGGGCCGGGAGACCCAGTACTTC
CDR3aa: CATSRDPTGGRETQYF
d_gene: TRBD1
j_gene: TRBJ2-5
v_gene: TRBV15
abundance: once

CDR3nt: TGCGCCAGCAGCTTATCGACAGGGACGGTCAGTTCACCCCTCCACTTT
CDR3aa: CASSLSTGTVSSPLHF
d_gene: TRBD1
j_gene: TRBJ1-6
v_gene: TRBV5-1
abundance: .

CDR3nt: TGTGCCAGCAGTGAAACCAGACAGGGGGGTCAGCCCCAGCATTTT
CDR3aa: CASSETRQGGQPQHF
d_gene: TRBD1
j_gene: TRBJ1-5
v_gene: TRBV2
abundance: .

CDR3nt: TGCGCCAGCAGCCTTACAGGGTACGGGGAGACCCAGTACTTC
CDR3aa: CASSLTGYGETQYF
d_gene: .
j_gene: TRBJ2-5
v_gene: TRBV4-1
abundance: .

CDR3nt: TGTGCCAGCTCACCCCTAACAGGGGTAGAGCAGTACTTC
CDR3aa: CASSPLTGVEQYF
d_gene: TRBD1
j_gene: TRBJ2-7
v_gene: TRBV18
abundance: .

CDR3nt: TGCGCCAGCAGCCTCTACAGCTCAACGTCAAACAATGAGCAGTTCTTC
CDR3aa: CASSLYSSTSNNEQFF
d_gene: .
j_gene: TRBJ2-1
v_gene: TRBV5-1
abundance: .

CDR3nt: TGTGCCAGCAGTAGACAGGTATCCTACGAGCAGTACTTC
CDR3aa: CASSRQVSYEQYF
d_gene: .
j_gene: TRBJ2-7
v_gene: TRBV27
abundance: .

CDR3nt: TGTGCCAGCAGTTACGGTAGGGGGGGGAACACTGAAGCTTTCTTT
CDR3aa: CASSYGRGGNTEAFF
d_gene: .
j_gene: TRBJ1-1
v_gene: TRBV6-5
abundance: .

CDR3nt: TGTGCCAGTAACAGGGGTTCAGATACGCAGTATTTT
CDR3aa: CASNRGSDTQYF
d_gene: TRBD1
j_gene: TRBJ2-3
v_gene: TRBV19
abundance: .

CDR3nt: TGTGCCAGTAGTATAGGTCCGGGAGGTGGCTACACCTTC
CDR3aa: CASSIGPGGGYTF
d_gene: .
j_gene: TRBJ1-2
v_gene: TRBV19
abundance: .

CDR3nt: TGTGCCACCAGTGATCCCCGGGACTCGACAATGGATACGCAGTATTTT
CDR3aa: CATSDPRDSTMDTQYF
d_gene: .
j_gene: TRBJ2-3
v_gene: TRBV24-1
abundance: once

CDR3nt: TGTGCCAGCAGCCCCTGGGGTGGGCTAGCGGCCTCCGGGGAGCTGTTTTTT
CDR3aa: CASSPWGGLAASGELFF
d_gene: TRBD2
j_gene: TRBJ2-2
v_gene: TRBV9
abundance: .

CDR3nt: TGTGCCAGCAGCCTCAGGGGGAGGAATTCACCCCTCCACTTT
CDR3aa: CASSLRGRNSPLHF
d_gene: TRBD1
j_gene: TRBJ1-6
v_gene: TRBV7-2
abundance: .

CDR3nt: TGTGCCAGCAGCTTGGCGGTAGCGGAGGGAAATGAGCAGTTCTTC
CDR3aa: CASSLAVAEGNEQFF
d_gene: .
j_gene: TRBJ2-1
v_gene: TRBV5-4
abundance: .

CDR3nt: TGTGCCAGTAATGAGGGGGGGACTGAAGCTTTCTTT
CDR3aa: CASNEGGTEAFF
d_gene: .
j_gene: TRBJ1-1
v_gene: TRBV19
abundance: .

CDR3nt: TGTGCCAGCACCACAGGGACCAGCTATGGCTACACCTTC
CDR3aa: CASTTGTSYGYTF
d_gene: .
j_gene: TRBJ1-2
v_gene: TRBV12-3/TRBV12-4
abundance: .

CDR3nt: TGTGCCAGCAGTTATATAGGGAGTCGCACAGATACGCAGTATTTT
CDR3aa: CASSYIGSRTDTQYF
d_gene: .
j_gene: TRBJ2-3
v_gene: TRBV6-2/TRBV6-3
abundance: .

CDR3nt: TGTGCCAGCAGCCCGTCGACAGATACGCAGTATTTT
CDR3aa: CASSPSTDTQYF
d_gene: .
j_gene: TRBJ2-3
v_gene: TRBV11-2
abundance: .

CDR3nt: TGCGCCAGCAGCCCCCTAGCGGGAGGGTACAATGAGCAGTTCTTC
CDR3aa: CASSPLAGGYNEQFF
d_gene: TRBD2
j_gene: TRBJ2-1
v_gene: TRBV5-1
abundance: .

CDR3nt: TGTGCCAGCAGTTTATCCGGGACAGGGGTGGGCGGGGAGCTGTTTTTT
CDR3aa: CASSLSGTGVGGELFF
d_gene: TRBD1
j_gene: TRBJ2-2
v_gene: TRBV27
abundance: .

CDR3nt: TGTGCCAGCAGGGGACAGGGACGGGGCTATGGCTACACCTTC
CDR3aa: CASRGQGRGYGYTF
d_gene: TRBD1
j_gene: TRBJ1-2
v_gene: TRBV2
abundance: .

CDR3nt: TGTGCCAGCAGCTTAGATGAGTTGCGGGGTAGCGGGGGCTCCTACAATGAGCAGTTCTTC
CDR3aa: CASSLDELRGSGGSYNEQFF
d_gene: TRBD2
j_gene: TRBJ2-1
v_gene: TRBV11-2
abundance: .

CDR3nt: TGTGCCAGCAGCCCAAGAAGACACCTCCTCCAAGAGACCCAGTACTTC
CDR3aa: CASSPRRHLLQETQYF
d_gene: .
j_gene: TRBJ2-5
v_gene: TRBV7-2
abundance: .

CDR3nt: TGCGCCAGCAGTGAGTTCCTAGCGGGAGTATACGGGGAGCTGTTTTTT
CDR3aa: CASSEFLAGVYGELFF
d_gene: TRBD2
j_gene: TRBJ2-2
v_gene: TRBV10-2
abundance: .

CDR3nt: TGCGCCAGCAGATTAGCGGGAAGCACAGATACGCAGTATTTT
CDR3aa: CASRLAGSTDTQYF
d_gene: TRBD2
j_gene: TRBJ2-3
v_gene: TRBV5-1
abundance: .

CDR3nt: TGTGCCAGTAGTATCCGGGCAGGGGCCATCAATCAGCCCCAGCATTTT
CDR3aa: CASSIRAGAINQPQHF
d_gene: .
j_gene: TRBJ1-5
v_gene: TRBV19
abundance: .

CDR3nt: TGTGCCAGCAGTTTGGTAGCGGGAGATCTGGATACGCAGTATTTT
CDR3aa: CASSLVAGDLDTQYF
d_gene: TRBD2
j_gene: TRBJ2-3
v_gene: TRBV27
abundance: .

CDR3nt: TGTGCCAGCTCACAGACATTGAACACTGAAGCTTTCTTT
CDR3aa: CASSQTLNTEAFF
d_gene: .
j_gene: TRBJ1-1
v_gene: TRBV18
abundance: .

CDR3nt: TGCGCCAGCAGCCAAGTTGGGGGGTCGGGAGAGCAGTACTTC
CDR3aa: CASSQVGGSGEQYF
d_gene: .
j_gene: TRBJ2-7
v_gene: TRBV4-1
abundance: once

CDR3nt: TGCGCCAGCAGCTTGGATGGGGGGGTTGTTGGCAATCAGCCCCAGCATTTT
CDR3aa: CASSLDGGVVGNQPQHF
d_gene: .
j_gene: TRBJ1-5
v_gene: TRBV5-1
abundance: .

CDR3nt: TGCGCCAGCAGCCAGCTAGCGTTGAACTACGAGCAGTACTTC
CDR3aa: CASSQLALNYEQYF
d_gene: .
j_gene: TRBJ2-7
v_gene: TRBV4-1
abundance: .

CDR3nt: TGTGCCAGCAGCACCCGACAGTCCACTGAAGCTTTCTTT
CDR3aa: CASSTRQSTEAFF
d_gene: .
j_gene: TRBJ1-1
v_gene: TRBV7-9
abundance: .

CDR3nt: TGTGCCAGCAGCTTACAAGCGCTCTACGAGCAGTACTTC
CDR3aa: CASSLQALYEQYF
d_gene: .
j_gene: TRBJ2-7
v_gene: TRBV5-6
abundance: .

CDR3nt: TGTGCCAGCAGCTTAGATCTTAGCGGGAGGCCTGGGGAGCAGTACTTC
CDR3aa: CASSLDLSGRPGEQYF
d_gene: TRBD2
j_gene: TRBJ2-7
v_gene: TRBV7-2
abundance: .

CDR3nt: TGTGCCACCAGCAGAGAACGGAGTTCTGGAAACACCATATATTTT
CDR3aa: CATSRERSSGNTIYF
d_gene: .
j_gene: TRBJ1-3
v_gene: TRBV15
abundance: .

CDR3nt: TGTGCCAGCTCACCGGGCGCTTCTCAGCCCCAGCATTTT
CDR3aa: CASSPGASQPQHF
d_gene: .
j_gene: TRBJ1-5
v_gene: TRBV18
abundance: .

CDR3nt: TGTGCCAGCAGCTTCTCAGGACTAGCGGGAGTTTCCCCGAATGAGCAGTTCTTC
CDR3aa: CASSFSGLAGVSPNEQFF
d_gene: TRBD2
j_gene: TRBJ2-1
v_gene: TRBV7-8
abundance: .

CDR3nt: TGTGCCAGCAGTTTTGGGGGACTCAACTATGGCTACACCTTC
CDR3aa: CASSFGGLNYGYTF
d_gene: .
j_gene: TRBJ1-2
v_gene: TRBV6-5
abundance: .

CDR3nt: TGTGCCAGCAGCCTTACAGCGACAGGGAATCTTGAAGCTTTCTTT
CDR3aa: CASSLTATGNLEAFF
d_gene: TRBD1
j_gene: TRBJ1-1
v_gene: TRBV7-2
abundance: few

CDR3nt: TGTGCCAGCAGCCCGGGGGGCGGCTCCTACAATGAGCAGTTCTTC
CDR3aa: CASSPGGGSYNEQFF
d_gene: .
j_gene: TRBJ2-1
v_gene: TRBV5-4
abundance: .

CDR3nt: TGTGCCAGCAGCCTACATGGCTCCGAGGGATCCTATGGCTACACCTTC
CDR3aa: CASSLHGSEGSYGYTF
d_gene: .
j_gene: TRBJ1-2
v_gene: TRBV7-8
abundance: few

CDR3nt: TGCGCCAGCAGCTTGACTAGCGGGAGCTACGAGCAGTACTTC
CDR3aa: CASSLTSGSYEQYF
d_gene: TRBD2
j_gene: TRBJ2-7
v_gene: TRBV5-1
abundance: .

CDR3nt: TGTGCCAGCAGCGTAGGTCAGGGGGGCTACGAGCAGTACTTC
CDR3aa: CASSVGQGGYEQYF
d_gene: .
j_gene: TRBJ2-7
v_gene: TRBV9
abundance: .

CDR3nt: TGTGCCAGCAGCCGGAGTGGGAGAGAAAAACTGTTTTTT
CDR3aa: CASSRSGREKLFF
d_gene: .
j_gene: TRBJ1-4
v_gene: TRBV12-3/TRBV12-4
abundance: .

CDR3nt: TGCAGTGCTTCACAGGACACTGAAGCTTTCTTT
CDR3aa: CSASQDTEAFF
d_gene: .
j_gene: TRBJ1-1
v_gene: TRBV20-1
abundance: .

CDR3nt: TGTGCCAGCAGCTTGCCGGCTAGCGGGAGAGATACGCAGTATTTT
CDR3aa: CASSLPASGRDTQYF
d_gene: TRBD2
j_gene: TRBJ2-3
v_gene: TRBV5-4
abundance: .

CDR3nt: TGTGCCAGCAGCTTAGCGCACAGGGGGTTCAGCAATCAGCCCCAGCATTTT
CDR3aa: CASSLAHRGFSNQPQHF
d_gene: TRBD1
j_gene: TRBJ1-5
v_gene: TRBV7-8
abundance: .

CDR3nt: TGTGCCAGCATGATGGGGGGTGTTAACTATGGCTACACCTTC
CDR3aa: CASMMGGVNYGYTF
d_gene: .
j_gene: TRBJ1-2
v_gene: TRBV6-5
abundance: .

CDR3nt: TGTGCCAGCATCAGAGGGGGCCAGGCGGGCTCTGGGGCCAACGTCCTGACTTTC
CDR3aa: CASIRGGQAGSGANVLTF
d_gene: TRBD1
j_gene: TRBJ2-6
v_gene: TRBV2
abundance: few

CDR3nt: TGTGCCATAGCCCCTACAGGGTTTAATCAGCCCCAGCATTTT
CDR3aa: CAIAPTGFNQPQHF
d_gene: .
j_gene: TRBJ1-5
v_gene: TRBV19
abundance: once